Listed here is a single T cell receptor (beta chain). Its antigen is currently unknown. Germline V gene sequence: CDR1 DFQATT, CDR2 SNEGSKA (reference sequence). Trimming took off 1 base at V and 0 bases at J, with 13 bases between the two ends. This CDR3 region has 16 residues. Presence of unique molecular identifiers characterized the TCR beta cDNA libraries. The source material, roughly 0.9 to 11 million T cells, gave rise to roughly 500,000 cDNA molecules. TCRdb ran MiXCR on the PCR reads and lists one entry per CDR3 protein. The repertoire holds around 710,000 distinct CDR3 sequences, with roughly 46% as singletons. The data were obtained in a study of post-analysis software for immune sequencing data. Overall study findings and caveats: Patients used roughly five TRBV segments, including TRBV5-6, TRBV5-1 and TRBV20-1, more often than controls. Among multiple sclerosis patients, normalized Chao1 diversity was significantly below that of controls.

The material sequenced was blood. The clonotype originates from a girl between 5 and 17 years old with multiple sclerosis. V usage is TRBV20-1 and J usage is TRBJ2-1, with TRBD2 as a possible D gene (6 bases). The CDR3: CSARAGGRYSYNEQFF. The DNA of the CDR3 is TGCAGTGCTAGAGCCGGGGGACGCTACTCCTACAATGAGCAGTTCTTC.